This record covers a single T cell receptor (beta chain). Its antigen is still unknown. The ends lost 1 base at V and 6 bases at J; junction bases unmatched: 4. The CDR3 runs to 15 residues. The germline V gene has CDR1 KGHSH and CDR2 LQKENI. These data come from a study of STAT5B mutations in CD4+ large granular lymphocyte leukemia. General study points: TRBV06-family usage was enriched in top patient clones (8/27) versus controls (2/35).

Produced via immunoSEQ multiplex PCR; TCRdb's table is partial and in-frame only. The sample shows about 24,000 clones, roughly 70% of them seen only once. The TCR was taken from a human donor in good health. The J gene is TRBJ2-1, the V gene TRBV18; 9 bases fit TRBD1. Sequencing input: CD4+ T cells from blood buffy coats. CDR3 nucleotides: TGTGCCAGCTCACCACGGGACAGGGTCCGCAATGAGCAGTTCTTC. Residues: CASSPRDRVRNEQFF.